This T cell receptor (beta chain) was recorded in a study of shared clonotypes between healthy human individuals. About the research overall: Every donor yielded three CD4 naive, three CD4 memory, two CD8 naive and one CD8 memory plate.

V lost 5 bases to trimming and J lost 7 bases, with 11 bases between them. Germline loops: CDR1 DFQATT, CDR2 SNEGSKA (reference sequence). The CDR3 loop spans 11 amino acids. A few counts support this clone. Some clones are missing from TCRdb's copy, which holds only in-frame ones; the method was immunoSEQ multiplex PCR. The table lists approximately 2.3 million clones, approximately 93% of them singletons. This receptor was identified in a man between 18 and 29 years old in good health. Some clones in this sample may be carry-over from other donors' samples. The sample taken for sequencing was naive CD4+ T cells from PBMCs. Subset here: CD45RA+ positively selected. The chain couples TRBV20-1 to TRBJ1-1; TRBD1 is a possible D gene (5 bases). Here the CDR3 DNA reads TGCAGTGCTCTGGACACACATGAAGCTTTCTTT. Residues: CSALDTHEAFF.